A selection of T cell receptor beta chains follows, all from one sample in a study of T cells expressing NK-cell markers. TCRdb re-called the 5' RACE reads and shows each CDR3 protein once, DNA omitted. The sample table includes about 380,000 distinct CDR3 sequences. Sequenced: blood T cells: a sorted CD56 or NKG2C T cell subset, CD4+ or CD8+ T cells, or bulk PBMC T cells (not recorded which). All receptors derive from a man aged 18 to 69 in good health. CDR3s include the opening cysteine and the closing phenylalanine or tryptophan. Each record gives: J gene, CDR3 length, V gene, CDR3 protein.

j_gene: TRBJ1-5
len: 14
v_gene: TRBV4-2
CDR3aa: CASSQEGGMSNQHF

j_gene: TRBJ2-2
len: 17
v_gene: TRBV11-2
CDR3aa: CASSLRAGRSNTGELFF

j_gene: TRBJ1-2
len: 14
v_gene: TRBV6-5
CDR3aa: CASSSTGLRYGYTF

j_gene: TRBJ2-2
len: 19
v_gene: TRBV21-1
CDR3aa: CASTKSLGLAGENTGELFF

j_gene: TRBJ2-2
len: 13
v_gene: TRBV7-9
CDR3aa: CASRGTSTGELFF

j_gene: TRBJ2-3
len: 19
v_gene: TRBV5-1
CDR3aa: CASSRLPGLAGGLTDTQYF

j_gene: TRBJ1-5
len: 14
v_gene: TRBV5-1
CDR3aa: CASKERRAHQPQHF

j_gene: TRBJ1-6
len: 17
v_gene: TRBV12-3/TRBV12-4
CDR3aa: CASSLKGARNGNSPLHF

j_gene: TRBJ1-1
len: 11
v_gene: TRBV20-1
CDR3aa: CSAAPNTEAFF

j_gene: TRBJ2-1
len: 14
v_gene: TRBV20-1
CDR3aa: CSAQLAGGPDEQFF

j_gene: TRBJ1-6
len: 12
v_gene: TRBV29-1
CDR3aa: CSAGEYNSPLHF

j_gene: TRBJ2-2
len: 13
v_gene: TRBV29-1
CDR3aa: CSVELPRSGELFF

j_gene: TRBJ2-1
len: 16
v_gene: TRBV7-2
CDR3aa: CASSIQTGVNYNEQFF

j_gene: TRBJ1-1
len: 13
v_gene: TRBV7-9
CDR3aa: CASVRTANTEAFF

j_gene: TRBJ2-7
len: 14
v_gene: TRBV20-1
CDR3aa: CSARGVPGAGEQYF

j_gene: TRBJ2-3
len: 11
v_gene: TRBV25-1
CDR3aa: CASSAVDTQYF

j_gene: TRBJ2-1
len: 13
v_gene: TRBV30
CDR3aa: CAWSRGGSNEQFF

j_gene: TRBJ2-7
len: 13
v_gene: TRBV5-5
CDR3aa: CASSPNRVYEQYF

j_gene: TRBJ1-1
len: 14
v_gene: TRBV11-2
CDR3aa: CASSLSFSNTEAFF

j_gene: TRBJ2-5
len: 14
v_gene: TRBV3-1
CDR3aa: CASSQGGTKETQYF

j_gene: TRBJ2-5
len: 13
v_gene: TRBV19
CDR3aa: CASSRGSEETQYF

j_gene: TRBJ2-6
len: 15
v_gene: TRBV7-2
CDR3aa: CASSYLQGGANVLTF

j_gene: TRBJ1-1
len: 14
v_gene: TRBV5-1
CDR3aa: CASSWVQGTTEAFF

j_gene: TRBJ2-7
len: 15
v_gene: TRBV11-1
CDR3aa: CASSPRAREWDEQYF

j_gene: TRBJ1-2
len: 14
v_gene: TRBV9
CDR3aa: CASSVEGGSYGYTF

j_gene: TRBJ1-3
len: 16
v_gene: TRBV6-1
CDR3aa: CASSPGLWSSGNTIYF

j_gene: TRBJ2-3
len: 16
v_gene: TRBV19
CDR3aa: CASSIRLYPSTDTQYF

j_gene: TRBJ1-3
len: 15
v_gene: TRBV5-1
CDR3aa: CASRSDGSSGNTIYF

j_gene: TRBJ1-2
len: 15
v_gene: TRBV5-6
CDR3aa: CASSLGQLTSYGYTF

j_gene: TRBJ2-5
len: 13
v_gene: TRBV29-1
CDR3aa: CSVADSIQETQYF

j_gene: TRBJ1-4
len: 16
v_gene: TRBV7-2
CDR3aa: CASSLDHTATNEKLFF

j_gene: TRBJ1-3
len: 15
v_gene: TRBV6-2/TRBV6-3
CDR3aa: CASSVTGSSGNTIYF

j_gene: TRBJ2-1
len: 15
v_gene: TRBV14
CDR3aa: CASSQVRGPWNEQFF

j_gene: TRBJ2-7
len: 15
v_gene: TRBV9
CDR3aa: CASSVGGSLSYEQYF

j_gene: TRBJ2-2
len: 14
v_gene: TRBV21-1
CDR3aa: CAREGTKYTGELFF

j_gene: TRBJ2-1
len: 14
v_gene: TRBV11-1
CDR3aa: CASRLAGGPGEQFF

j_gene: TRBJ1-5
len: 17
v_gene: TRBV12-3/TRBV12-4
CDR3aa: CASSQDRVGLDNQPQHF